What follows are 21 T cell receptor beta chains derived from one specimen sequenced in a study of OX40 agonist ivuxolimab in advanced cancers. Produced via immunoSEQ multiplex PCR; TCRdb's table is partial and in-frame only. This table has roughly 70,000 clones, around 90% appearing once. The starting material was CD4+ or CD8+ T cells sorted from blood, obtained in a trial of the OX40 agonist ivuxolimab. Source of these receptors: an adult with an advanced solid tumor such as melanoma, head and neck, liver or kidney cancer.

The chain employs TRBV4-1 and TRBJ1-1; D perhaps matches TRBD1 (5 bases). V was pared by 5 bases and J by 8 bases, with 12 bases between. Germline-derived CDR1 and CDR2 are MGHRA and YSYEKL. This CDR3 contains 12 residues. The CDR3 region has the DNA TGCGCCAGCAGCGCAGGCGGGGCGGAAGCTTTCTTT. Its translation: CASSAGGAEAFF.

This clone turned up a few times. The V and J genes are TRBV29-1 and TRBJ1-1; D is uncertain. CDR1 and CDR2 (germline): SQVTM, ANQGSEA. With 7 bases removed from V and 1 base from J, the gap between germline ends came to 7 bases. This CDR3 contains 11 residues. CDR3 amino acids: CSAQPNTEAFF. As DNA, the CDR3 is TGCAGCGCTCAGCCGAACACTGAAGCTTTCTTT.

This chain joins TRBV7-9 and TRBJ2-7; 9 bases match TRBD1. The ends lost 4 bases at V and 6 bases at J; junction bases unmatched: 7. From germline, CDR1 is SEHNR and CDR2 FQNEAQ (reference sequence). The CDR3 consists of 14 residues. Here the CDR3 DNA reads TGTGCCAGCAGCTCAATCGGGACAGGGACCGAGCAGTACTTC. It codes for CASSSIGTGTEQYF.

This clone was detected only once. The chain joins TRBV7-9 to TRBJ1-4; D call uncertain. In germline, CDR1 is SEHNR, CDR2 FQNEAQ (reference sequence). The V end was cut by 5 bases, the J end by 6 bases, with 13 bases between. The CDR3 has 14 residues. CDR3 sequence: CASSPRALHEKLFF. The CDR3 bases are TGTGCCAGCAGCCCCCGCGCCCTTCATGAAAAACTGTTTTTT.

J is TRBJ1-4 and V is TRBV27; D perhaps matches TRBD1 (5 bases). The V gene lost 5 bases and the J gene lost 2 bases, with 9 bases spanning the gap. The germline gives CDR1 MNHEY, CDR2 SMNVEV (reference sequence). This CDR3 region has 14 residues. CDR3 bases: TGTGCCAGCAGTGAAGGGGACACTAATGAAAAACTGTTTTTT. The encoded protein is CASSEGDTNEKLFF.

The CDR3 loop reads CASSPAGTSLDEQFF. The CDR3 DNA reads TGTGCCAGCAGCCCCGCCGGGACTAGCTTAGATGAGCAGTTCTTC. The V call is TRBV7-3, the J call TRBJ2-1; 9 bases map to TRBD2. V gave up 5 bases and J gave up 8 bases; unmatched junction bases: 10. Germline V lookup: CDR1 SGHTA, CDR2 FQGTGA. The CDR3 is made up of 15 amino acids.

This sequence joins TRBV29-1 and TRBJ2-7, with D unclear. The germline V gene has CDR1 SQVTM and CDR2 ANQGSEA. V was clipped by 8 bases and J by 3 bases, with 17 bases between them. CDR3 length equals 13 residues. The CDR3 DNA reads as TGCAGCACCCGGGTGGACGCCAACTACGAGCAGTACTTC. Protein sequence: CSTRVDANYEQYF.

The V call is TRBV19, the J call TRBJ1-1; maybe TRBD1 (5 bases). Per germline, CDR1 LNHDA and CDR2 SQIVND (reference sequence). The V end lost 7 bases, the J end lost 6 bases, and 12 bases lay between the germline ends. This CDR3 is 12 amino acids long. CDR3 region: CASIAGVAEAFF. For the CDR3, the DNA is TGTGCCAGTATTGCGGGGGTGGCTGAAGCTTTCTTT.

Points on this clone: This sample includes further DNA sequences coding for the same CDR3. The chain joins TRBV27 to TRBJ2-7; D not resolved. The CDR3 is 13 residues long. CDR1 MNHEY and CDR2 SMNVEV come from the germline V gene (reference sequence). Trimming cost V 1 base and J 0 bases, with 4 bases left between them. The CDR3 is CASSLFYSYEQYF. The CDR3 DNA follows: TGTGCCAGCAGTTTATTTTACTCCTACGAGCAGTACTTC.

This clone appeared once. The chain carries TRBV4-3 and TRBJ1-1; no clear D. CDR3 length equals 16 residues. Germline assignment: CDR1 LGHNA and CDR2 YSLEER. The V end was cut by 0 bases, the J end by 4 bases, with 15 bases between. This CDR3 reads CASSQELGDLVTEAFF. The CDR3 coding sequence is TGCGCCAGCAGCCAAGAACTTGGGGATCTCGTCACTGAAGCTTTCTTT.

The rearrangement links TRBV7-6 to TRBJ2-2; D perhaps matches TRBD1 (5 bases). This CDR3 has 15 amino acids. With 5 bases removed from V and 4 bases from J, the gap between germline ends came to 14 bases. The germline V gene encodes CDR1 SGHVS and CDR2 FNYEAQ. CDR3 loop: CASSATPRATGELFF. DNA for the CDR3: TGTGCCAGCAGCGCCACGCCCAGGGCCACCGGGGAGCTGTTTTTT.

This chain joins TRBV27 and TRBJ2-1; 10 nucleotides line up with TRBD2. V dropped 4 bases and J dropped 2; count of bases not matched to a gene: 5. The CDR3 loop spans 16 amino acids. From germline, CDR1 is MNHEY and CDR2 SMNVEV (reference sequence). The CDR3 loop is CASSSASGRAYNEQFF. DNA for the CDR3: TGTGCCAGCAGTTCCGCTAGCGGGAGAGCCTACAATGAGCAGTTCTTC.

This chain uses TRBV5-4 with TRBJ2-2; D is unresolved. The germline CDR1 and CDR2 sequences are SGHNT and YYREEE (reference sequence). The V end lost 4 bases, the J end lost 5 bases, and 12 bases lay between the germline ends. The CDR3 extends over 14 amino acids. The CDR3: CASSPSWGTGELFF. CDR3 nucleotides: TGTGCCAGCAGCCCGTCTTGGGGTACCGGGGAGCTGTTTTTT.

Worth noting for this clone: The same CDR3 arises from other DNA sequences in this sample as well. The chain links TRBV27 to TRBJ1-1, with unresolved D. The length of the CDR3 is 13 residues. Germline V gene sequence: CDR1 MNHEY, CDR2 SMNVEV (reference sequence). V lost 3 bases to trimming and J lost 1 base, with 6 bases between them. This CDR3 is CASSLTANTEAFF. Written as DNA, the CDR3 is TGTGCCAGCAGTTTGACCGCGAACACTGAAGCTTTCTTT.

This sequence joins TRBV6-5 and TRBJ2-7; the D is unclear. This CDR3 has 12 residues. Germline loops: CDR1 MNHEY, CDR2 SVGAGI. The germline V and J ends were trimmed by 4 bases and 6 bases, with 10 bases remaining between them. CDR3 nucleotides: TGTGCCAGCAGTTTACTCAATGCCGAGCAGTACTTC. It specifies CASSLLNAEQYF.

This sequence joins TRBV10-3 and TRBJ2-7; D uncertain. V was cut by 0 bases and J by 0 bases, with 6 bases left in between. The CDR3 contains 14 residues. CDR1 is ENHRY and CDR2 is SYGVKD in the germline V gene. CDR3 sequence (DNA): TGTGCCATCAGTGAGTCTCGGAGCTCCTACGAGCAGTACTTC. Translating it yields CAISESRSSYEQYF.

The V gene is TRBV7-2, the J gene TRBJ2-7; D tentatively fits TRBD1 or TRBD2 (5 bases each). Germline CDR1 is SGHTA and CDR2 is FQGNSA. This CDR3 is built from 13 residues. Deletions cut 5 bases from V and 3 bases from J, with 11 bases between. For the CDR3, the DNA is TGTGCCAGCAGCACGTGGGACGGCTACGAGCAGTACTTC. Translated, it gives CASSTWDGYEQYF.

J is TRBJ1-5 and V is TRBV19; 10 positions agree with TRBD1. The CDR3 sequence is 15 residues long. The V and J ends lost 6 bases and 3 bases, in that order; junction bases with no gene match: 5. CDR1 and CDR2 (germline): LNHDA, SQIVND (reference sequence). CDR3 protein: CASSTGQGINQPQHF. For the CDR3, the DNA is TGTGCCAGTAGCACGGGACAGGGGATCAATCAGCCCCAGCATTTT.

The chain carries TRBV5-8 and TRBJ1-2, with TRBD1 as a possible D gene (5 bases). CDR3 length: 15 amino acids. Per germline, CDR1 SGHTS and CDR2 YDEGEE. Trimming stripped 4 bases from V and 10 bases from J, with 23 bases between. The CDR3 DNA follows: TGTGCCAGCAGCGACGGGACTTCTCCCATGAAAATCTACACCTTC. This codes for CASSDGTSPMKIYTF. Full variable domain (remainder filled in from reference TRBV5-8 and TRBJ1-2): EAGVTQSPTHLIKTRGQQATLRCSPISGHTSVYWYQQALGLGLQFLLWYDEGEERNRGNFPPRFSGRQFPNYSSELNVNALELEDSALYLCASSDGTSPMKIYTFGSGTRLTVV.

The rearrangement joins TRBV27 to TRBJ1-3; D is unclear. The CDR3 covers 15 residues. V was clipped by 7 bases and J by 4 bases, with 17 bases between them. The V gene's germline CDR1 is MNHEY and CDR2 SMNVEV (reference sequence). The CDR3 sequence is CASTIRMAAGNTIYF. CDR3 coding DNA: TGTGCCAGCACCATTAGAATGGCGGCCGGAAACACCATATATTTT.

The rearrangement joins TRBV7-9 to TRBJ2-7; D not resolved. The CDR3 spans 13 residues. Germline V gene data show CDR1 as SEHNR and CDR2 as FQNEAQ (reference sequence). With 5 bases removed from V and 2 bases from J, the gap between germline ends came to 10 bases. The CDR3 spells CASSQSRPYEQYF. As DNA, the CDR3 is TGTGCCAGCAGCCAATCGCGCCCCTACGAGCAGTACTTC.